One sample yielded the 10 T cell receptor beta chains listed below, sequenced in a study of T-cell memory formation after mild COVID-19. TCRdb ran MiXCR on the 5' RACE reads and lists one entry per CDR3 protein. The repertoire holds some 440,000 distinct CDR3 sequences, with approximately 25% as singletons. The sample consisted of PBMCs or a T cell subset sorted from them (not recorded which). The origin of the receptors is an adult woman who had mild COVID-19 (a few samples of this study predate the infection). Cell type and time point are not known.

The chain employs TRBV29-1 and TRBJ2-5; 9 positions match TRBD1. The germline CDR1 and CDR2 sequences are SQVTM and ANQGSEA. The CDR3 consists of 16 residues. The trim removed 6 bases at V and 5 bases at J, leaving 16 bases unmatched. The CDR3 DNA reads TGCAGCGTGGGGGGGGAAGGGACAGGGCATGCGGAGACCCAGTACTTC. Protein sequence: CSVGGEGTGHAETQYF.

The chain combines TRBV4-1 with TRBJ1-2; D not certain. Germline loops: CDR1 MGHRA, CDR2 YSYEKL. The V end lost 4 bases, the J end lost 4 bases, and 13 bases lay between the germline ends. The CDR3 covers 14 residues. The DNA of the CDR3 is TGCGCCAGCAGCCCTGGGCCGCTCACCTATGGCTACACCTTC. Translation: CASSPGPLTYGYTF.

The rearrangement joins TRBV4-1 to TRBJ1-4; D is perhaps TRBD1 (6 bases). V was pared by 9 bases and J by 7 bases, with 15 bases between. Germline lookup yields CDR1 MGHRA and CDR2 YSYEKL. The CDR3 sequence is 13 residues long. CDR3 coding DNA: TGCGCCAGTCTCTCAGGGGAGGGTGAAAAACTGTTTTTT. Its protein is CASLSGEGEKLFF.

The chain uses TRBV5-1 and TRBJ2-3, with 11 positions matching TRBD2. Per germline, CDR1 SGHRS and CDR2 YFSETQ. The V and J ends lost 8 bases and 3 bases, in that order; junction bases with no gene match: 8. This CDR3 has 15 residues. CDR3 DNA: TGCGCCAGAACCACTACTAGCGGGGGTACAGATACGCAGTATTTT. It codes for CARTTTSGGTDTQYF. Using reference TRBV5-1 and TRBJ2-3 for the parts outside the CDR3, the full variable domain is KAGVTQTPRYLIKTRGQQVTLSCSPISGHRSVSWYQQTPGQGLQFLFEYFSETQRNKGNFPGRFSGRQFSNSRSEMNVSTLELGDSALYLCARTTTSGGTDTQYFGPGTRLTVL.

This clonotype turned up a few times. V and J are TRBV5-6 and TRBJ2-1, with 10 bases that match TRBD2. Trimming at V came to 0 bases and at J to 7 bases, leaving 10 bases not matched to a gene. The CDR3 extends over 17 amino acids. Germline V CDR1 and CDR2: SGHDT, YYEEEE. Written as DNA, the CDR3 is TGTGCCAGCAGCTTGGCCGGTAGCGGGGGGCAGAGGAATGAGCAGTTCTTC. The encoded protein is CASSLAGSGGQRNEQFF.

This clonotype turned up a few times. The rearrangement joins TRBV7-8 to TRBJ2-3, with 8 nucleotides matching TRBD2. Unmatched junction bases numbered 7, after V lost 1 base and J lost 4 bases. Looked up from germline, CDR1 is SGHVS and CDR2 is FQNEAQ. There are 16 residues in the CDR3. The CDR3 DNA follows: TGTGCCAGCAGCTTAGGGTCCCTAGCGGGCGCAGATACGCAGTATTTT. This translates into CASSLGSLAGADTQYF. The full variable domain, in which reference TRBV7-8 and TRBJ2-3 provide the parts outside the CDR3, is GAGVSQSPRYKVAKRGQDVALRCDPISGHVSLFWYQQALGQGPEFLTYFQNEAQLDKSGLPSDRFFAERPEGSVSTLKIQRTQQEDSAVYLCASSLGSLAGADTQYFGPGTRLTVL.

This clonotype has just one count. The chain couples TRBV4-1 to TRBJ2-5, with TRBD2 matching over 9 bases. The CDR3 contains 15 residues. CDR1 is MGHRA and CDR2 is YSYEKL in the germline V gene. V was pared by 2 bases and J by 3 bases, with 4 bases of the junction left unmatched. The chain's CDR3 is CASSQLRLAEETQYF. CDR3 bases: TGCGCCAGCAGCCAACTGAGACTAGCGGAAGAGACCCAGTACTTC.

CDR3 region: CASSQTGQGATYGYTF. CDR3 sequence (DNA): TGTGCCAGCAGCCAAACCGGACAGGGGGCCACCTATGGCTACACCTTC. The gene calls are TRBV4-2 and TRBJ1-2; 11 bases are a match to TRBD1. The CDR3 loop spans 16 amino acids. Trimming cost V 2 bases and J 4 bases; bases outside gene matches: 6. Germline CDR1 is LGHNA and CDR2 is YNFKEQ.

The rearrangement uses TRBV25-1 and TRBJ2-1; 7 bases align to TRBD2. Germline values: CDR1 MGHDK, CDR2 SYGVNS. J lost 7 bases, V lost 6 bases, and 9 bases had no gene match. This CDR3 comprises 14 residues. CDR3: CASSNLAEVNEQFF. The CDR3 DNA sequence: TGTGCCAGCAGCAACCTAGCGGAAGTTAATGAGCAGTTCTTC. The whole variable domain, filled in from reference TRBV25-1 and TRBJ2-1, reads EADIYQTPRYLVIGTGKKITLECSQTMGHDKMYWYQQDPGMELHLIHYSYGVNSTEKGDLSSESTVSRIRTEHFPLTLESARPSHTSQYLCASSNLAEVNEQFFGPGTRLTVL.

This rearrangement joins TRBV24-1 to TRBJ2-1; 13 nucleotides line up with TRBD2. V was clipped by 5 bases and J by 0 bases; unmatched bases: 3. The CDR3 is 17 amino acids. Germline CDR1 is KGHDR and CDR2 is SFDVKD. The CDR3 DNA reads as TGTGCCACCAGTGGACTAGCGGGAGGCCCCTCCTACAATGAGCAGTTCTTC. Its protein is CATSGLAGGPSYNEQFF.